This T cell receptor (beta chain) was sequenced during a study of CD8 T cells in ankylosing spondylitis. Study-wide points: Clones linked to disease, bearing a CD8+ phenotype, were relatively rare in peripheral blood. Characteristic of ankylosing spondylitis blood, it appeared, was a TCR beta motif comprising roughly 8 highly homologous variants. Reportedly, matched ankylosing spondylitis synovial fluid was significantly enriched for disease-linked clones. Reactive arthritis synovial fluid and blood were previously reported to contain some motif variants.

Each CDR3 protein gets one entry after TCRdb re-called the 5' RACE reads with MiXCR. The table includes approximately 250,000 distinct CDR3 sequences, about 30% detected once. Germline CDR1 reads SGHTA; CDR2 reads FQGNSA. V lost 5 bases, J lost 4 bases, and 6 bases stayed unmatched. CDR3 length equals 14 residues. Comment on this clonotype: What it binds is not known.

Sequenced sample: blood, either unsorted or a sorted T cell fraction (not recorded which). V is TRBV7-2 and J is TRBJ2-7, with 9 bases identical to TRBD1. This TCR came from a male donor with ankylosing spondylitis or in good health (not recorded which). CDR3 DNA sequence: TGTGCCAGCAGCCCTCGGGACAGGGTATACGAGCAGTACTTC. Translation gives CASSPRDRVYEQYF.